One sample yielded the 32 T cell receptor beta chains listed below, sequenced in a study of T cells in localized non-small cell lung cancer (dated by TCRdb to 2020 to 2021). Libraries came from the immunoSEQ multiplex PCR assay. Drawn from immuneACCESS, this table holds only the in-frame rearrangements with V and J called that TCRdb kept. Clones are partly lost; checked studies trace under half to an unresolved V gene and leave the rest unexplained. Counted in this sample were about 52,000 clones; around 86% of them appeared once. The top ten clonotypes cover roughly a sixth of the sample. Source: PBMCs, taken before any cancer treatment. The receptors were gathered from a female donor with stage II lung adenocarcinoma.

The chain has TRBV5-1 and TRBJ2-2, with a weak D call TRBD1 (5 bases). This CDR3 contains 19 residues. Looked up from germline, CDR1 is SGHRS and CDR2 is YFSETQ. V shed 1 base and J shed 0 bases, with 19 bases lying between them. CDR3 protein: CASSLLRDFRGSNTGELFF. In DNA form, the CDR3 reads TGCGCCAGCAGCTTGCTCCGAGATTTTAGGGGTTCGAACACCGGGGAGCTGTTTTTT.

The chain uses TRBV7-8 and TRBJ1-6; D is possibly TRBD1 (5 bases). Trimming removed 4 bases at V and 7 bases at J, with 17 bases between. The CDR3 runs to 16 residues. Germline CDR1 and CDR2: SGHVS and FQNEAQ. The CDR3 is CASSSTRGRGNSPLHF. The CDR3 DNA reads TGTGCCAGCAGCTCAACCCGCGGACGGGGCAATTCACCCCTCCACTTT.

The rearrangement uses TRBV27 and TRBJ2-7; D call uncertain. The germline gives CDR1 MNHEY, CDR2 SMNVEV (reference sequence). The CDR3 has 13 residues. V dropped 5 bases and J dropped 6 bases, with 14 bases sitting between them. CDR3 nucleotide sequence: TGTGCCAGCAGTCCCCGCAGCGACCTCGAGCAGTACTTC. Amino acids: CASSPRSDLEQYF.

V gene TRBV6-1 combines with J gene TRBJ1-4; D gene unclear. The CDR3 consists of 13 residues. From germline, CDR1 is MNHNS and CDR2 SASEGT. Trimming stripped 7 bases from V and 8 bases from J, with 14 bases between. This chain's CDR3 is CASKDFAVEKLFF. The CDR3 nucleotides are TGTGCCAGCAAGGACTTTGCGGTGGAAAAACTGTTTTTT.

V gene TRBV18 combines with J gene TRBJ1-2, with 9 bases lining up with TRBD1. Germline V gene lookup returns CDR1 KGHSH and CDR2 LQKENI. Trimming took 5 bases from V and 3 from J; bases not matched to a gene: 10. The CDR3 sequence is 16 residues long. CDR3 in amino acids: CASSMTGTGLHYGYTF. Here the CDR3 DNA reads TGTGCCAGCTCAATGACGGGGACAGGGTTACACTATGGCTACACCTTC.

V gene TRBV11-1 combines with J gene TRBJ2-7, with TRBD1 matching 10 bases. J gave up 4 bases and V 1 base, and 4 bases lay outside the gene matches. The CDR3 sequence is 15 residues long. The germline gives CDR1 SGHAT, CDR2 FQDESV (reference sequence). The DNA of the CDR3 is TGTGCCAGCAGCTTAGGGACAGGGGGAAAGTACGAGCAGTACTTC. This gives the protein CASSLGTGGKYEQYF.

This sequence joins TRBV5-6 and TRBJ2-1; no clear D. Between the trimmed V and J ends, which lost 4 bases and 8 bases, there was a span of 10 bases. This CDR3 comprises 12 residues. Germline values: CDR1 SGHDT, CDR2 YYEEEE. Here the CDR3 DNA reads TGTGCCAGCAGCCGGCCCATAGATGAGCAGTTCTTC. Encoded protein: CASSRPIDEQFF.

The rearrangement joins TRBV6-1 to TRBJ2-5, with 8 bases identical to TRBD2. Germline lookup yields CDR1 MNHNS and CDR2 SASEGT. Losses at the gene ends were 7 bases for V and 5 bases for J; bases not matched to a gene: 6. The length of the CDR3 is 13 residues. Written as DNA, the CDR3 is TGTGCCAGCACCCGGGAGGGTGTGGAGACCCAGTACTTC. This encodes CASTREGVETQYF.

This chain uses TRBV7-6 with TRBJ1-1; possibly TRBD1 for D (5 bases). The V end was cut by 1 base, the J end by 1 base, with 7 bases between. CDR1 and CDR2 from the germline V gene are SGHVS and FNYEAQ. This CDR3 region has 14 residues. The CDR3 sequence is CASSLGGGNTEAFF. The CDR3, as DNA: TGTGCCAGCAGCTTAGGGGGGGGGAACACTGAAGCTTTCTTT.

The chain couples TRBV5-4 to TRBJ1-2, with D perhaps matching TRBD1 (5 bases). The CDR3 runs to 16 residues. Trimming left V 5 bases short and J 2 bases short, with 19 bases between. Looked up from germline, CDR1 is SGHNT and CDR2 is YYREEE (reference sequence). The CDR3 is CASRPQGKPTNYGYTF. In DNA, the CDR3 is TGTGCCAGCAGGCCCCAGGGAAAACCCACGAACTATGGCTACACCTTC.

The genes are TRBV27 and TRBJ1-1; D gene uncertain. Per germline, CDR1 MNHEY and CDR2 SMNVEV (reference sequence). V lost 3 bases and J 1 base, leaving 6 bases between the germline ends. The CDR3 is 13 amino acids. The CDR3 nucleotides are TGTGCCAGCAGTTTTTGGGGGAACACTGAAGCTTTCTTT. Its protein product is CASSFWGNTEAFF.

Here the CDR3 DNA reads TGTGCCAGCAGCGTAGAAGCGGGGGGGCTAGAGACCCAGTACTTC. This translates into CASSVEAGGLETQYF. This chain links TRBV9 with TRBJ2-5, with TRBD2 matching 10 bases. V lost 0 bases, J lost 4 bases, and 3 bases stayed unmatched. This CDR3 is 15 amino acids long. The germline CDR1 and CDR2 sequences are SGDLS and YYNGEE.

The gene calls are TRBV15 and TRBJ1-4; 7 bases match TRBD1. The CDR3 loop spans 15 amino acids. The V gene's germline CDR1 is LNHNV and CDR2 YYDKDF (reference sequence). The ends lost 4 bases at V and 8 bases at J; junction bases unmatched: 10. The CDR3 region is CATSKRIDRDEKLFF. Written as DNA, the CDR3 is TGTGCCACCAGCAAGAGGATCGACAGGGACGAAAAACTGTTTTTT.

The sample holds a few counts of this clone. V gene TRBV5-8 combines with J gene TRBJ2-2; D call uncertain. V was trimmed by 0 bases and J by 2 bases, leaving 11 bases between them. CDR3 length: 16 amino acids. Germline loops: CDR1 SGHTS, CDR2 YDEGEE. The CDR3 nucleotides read TGTGCCAGCAGCTTGGGGGTGACATTAAACACCGGGGAGCTGTTTTTT. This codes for CASSLGVTLNTGELFF. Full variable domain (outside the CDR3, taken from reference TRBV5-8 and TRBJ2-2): EAGVTQSPTHLIKTRGQQATLRCSPISGHTSVYWYQQALGLGLQFLLWYDEGEERNRGNFPPRFSGRQFPNYSSELNVNALELEDSALYLCASSLGVTLNTGELFFGEGSRLTVL.

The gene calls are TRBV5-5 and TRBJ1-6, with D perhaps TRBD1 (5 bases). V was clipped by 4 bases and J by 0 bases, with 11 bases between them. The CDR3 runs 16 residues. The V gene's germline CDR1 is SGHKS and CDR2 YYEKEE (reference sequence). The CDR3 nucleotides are TGTGCCAGCAGCCCCGGGGGGAGCTCCTATAATTCACCCCTCCACTTT. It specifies CASSPGGSSYNSPLHF.

CDR3 residues: CASSEPGTVYNEQFF. In DNA, the CDR3 is TGTGCCAGCAGTGAACCCGGGACAGTTTACAATGAGCAGTTCTTC. V usage is TRBV6-1 and J usage is TRBJ2-1, with 7 bases fitting TRBD1. Germline assignment: CDR1 MNHNS and CDR2 SASEGT. V was clipped by 2 bases and J by 4 bases; unmatched bases: 5. This CDR3 has 15 amino acids.

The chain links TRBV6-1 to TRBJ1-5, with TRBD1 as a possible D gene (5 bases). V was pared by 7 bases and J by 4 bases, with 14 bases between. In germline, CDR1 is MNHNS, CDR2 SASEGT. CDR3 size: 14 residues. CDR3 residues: CASNRGTGNQPQHF. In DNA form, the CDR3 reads TGTGCCAGCAATCGGGGGACCGGAAATCAGCCCCAGCATTTT.

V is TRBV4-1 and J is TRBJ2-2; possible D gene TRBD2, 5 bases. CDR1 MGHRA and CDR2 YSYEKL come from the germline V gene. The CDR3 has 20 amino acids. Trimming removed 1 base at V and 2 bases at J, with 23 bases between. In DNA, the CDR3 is TGCGCCAGCAGCCAAGCTCTTCTCCGGGATCCACCTGTTAACACCGGGGAGCTGTTTTTT. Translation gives CASSQALLRDPPVNTGELFF.

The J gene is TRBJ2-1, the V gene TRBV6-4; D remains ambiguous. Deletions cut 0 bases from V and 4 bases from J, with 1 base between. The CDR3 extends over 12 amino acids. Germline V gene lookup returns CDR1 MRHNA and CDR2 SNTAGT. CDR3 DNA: TGTGCCAGCAGTGACTCTTACAATGAGCAGTTCTTC. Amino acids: CASSDSYNEQFF.

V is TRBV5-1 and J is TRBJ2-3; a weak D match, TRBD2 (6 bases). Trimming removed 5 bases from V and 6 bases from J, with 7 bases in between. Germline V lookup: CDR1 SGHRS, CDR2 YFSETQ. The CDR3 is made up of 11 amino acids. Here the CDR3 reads CASRREDTQYF. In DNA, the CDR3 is TGCGCCAGCAGACGGGAGGATACGCAGTATTTT.

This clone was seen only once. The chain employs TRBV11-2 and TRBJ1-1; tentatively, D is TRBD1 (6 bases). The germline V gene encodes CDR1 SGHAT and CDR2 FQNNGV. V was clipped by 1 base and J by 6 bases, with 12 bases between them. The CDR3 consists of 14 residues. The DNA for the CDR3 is TGTGCCAGCAGCTTAGTGCAGGGGAAGGCTGAAGCTTTCTTT. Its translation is CASSLVQGKAEAFF.

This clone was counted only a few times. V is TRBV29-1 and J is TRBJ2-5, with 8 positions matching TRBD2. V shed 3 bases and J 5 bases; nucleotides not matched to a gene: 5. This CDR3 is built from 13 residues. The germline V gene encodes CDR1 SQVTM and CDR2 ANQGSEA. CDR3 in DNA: TGCAGCGTTGACGCGGGGGGTTCCGAGACCCAGTACTTC. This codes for CSVDAGGSETQYF.

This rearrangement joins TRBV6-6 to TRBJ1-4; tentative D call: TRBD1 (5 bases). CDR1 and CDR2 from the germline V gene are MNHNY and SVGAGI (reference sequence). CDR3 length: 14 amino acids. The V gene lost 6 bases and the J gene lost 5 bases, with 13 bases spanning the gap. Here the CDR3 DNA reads TGTGCCAGCAGGTCTAACTGGGGGAATGAAAAACTGTTTTTT. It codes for CASRSNWGNEKLFF.

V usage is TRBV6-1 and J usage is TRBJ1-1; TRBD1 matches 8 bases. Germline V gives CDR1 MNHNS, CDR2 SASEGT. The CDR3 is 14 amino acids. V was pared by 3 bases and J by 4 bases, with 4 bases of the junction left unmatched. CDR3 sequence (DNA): TGTGCCAGCAGTGATACAGGGGGGGGCACTGAAGCTTTCTTT. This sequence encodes CASSDTGGGTEAFF.

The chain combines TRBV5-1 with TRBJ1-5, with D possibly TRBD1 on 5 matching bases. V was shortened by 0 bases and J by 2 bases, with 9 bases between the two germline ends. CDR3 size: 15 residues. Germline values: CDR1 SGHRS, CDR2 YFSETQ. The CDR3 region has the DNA TGCGCCAGCAGCTTGGTTGCGGGGGGCAATCAGCCCCAGCATTTT. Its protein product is CASSLVAGGNQPQHF. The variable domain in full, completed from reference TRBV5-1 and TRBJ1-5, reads KAGVTQTPRYLIKTRGQQVTLSCSPISGHRSVSWYQQTPGQGLQFLFEYFSETQRNKGNFPGRFSGRQFSNSRSEMNVSTLELGDSALYLCASSLVAGGNQPQHFGDGTRLSIL.

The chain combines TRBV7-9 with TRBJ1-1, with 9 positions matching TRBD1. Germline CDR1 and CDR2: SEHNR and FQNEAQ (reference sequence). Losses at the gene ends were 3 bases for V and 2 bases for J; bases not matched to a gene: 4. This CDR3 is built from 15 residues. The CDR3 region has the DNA TGTGCCAGCAGCTTCGGACAGGGGAGAAACACTGAAGCTTTCTTT. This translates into CASSFGQGRNTEAFF.

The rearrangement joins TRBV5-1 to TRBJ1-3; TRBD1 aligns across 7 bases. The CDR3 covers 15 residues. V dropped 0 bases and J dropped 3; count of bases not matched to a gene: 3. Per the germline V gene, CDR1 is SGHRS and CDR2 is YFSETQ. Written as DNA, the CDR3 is TGCGCCAGCAGCTTGGATACAGGGGATGGAAACACCATATATTTT. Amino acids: CASSLDTGDGNTIYF.

CDR3 nucleotides: TGCGCCAGCAGCTTTAACGGAAACACTGAAGCTTTCTTT. Encoded protein: CASSFNGNTEAFF. The V gene is TRBV5-1, the J gene TRBJ1-1; the D is unclear. This CDR3 has 13 amino acids. From germline, CDR1 is SGHRS and CDR2 YFSETQ. V was cut by 2 bases and J by 2 bases, with 7 bases left in between.

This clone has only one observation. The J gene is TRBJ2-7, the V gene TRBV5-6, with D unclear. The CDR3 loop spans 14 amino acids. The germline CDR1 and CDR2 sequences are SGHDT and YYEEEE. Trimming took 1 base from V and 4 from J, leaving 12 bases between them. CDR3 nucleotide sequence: TGTGCCAGCAGCTTGATGGCTCCAACTTACGAGCAGTACTTC. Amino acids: CASSLMAPTYEQYF.

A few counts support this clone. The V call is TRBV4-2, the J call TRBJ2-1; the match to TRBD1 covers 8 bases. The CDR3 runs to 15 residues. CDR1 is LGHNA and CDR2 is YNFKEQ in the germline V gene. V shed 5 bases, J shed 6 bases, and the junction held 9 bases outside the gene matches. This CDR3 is CASSLEVTGGNEQFF. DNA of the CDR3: TGTGCCAGCAGCTTAGAAGTTACAGGGGGCAATGAGCAGTTCTTC.

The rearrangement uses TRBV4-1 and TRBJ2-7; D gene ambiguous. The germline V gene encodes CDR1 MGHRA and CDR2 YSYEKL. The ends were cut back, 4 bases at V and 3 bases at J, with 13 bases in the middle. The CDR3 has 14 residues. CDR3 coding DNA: TGCGCCAGCAGCCGAGAGACTGCTAACTACGAGCAGTACTTC. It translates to CASSRETANYEQYF.

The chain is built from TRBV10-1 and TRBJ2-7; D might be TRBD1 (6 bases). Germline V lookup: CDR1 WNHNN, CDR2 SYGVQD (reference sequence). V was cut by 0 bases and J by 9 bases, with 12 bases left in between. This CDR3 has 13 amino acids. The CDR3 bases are TGCGCCAGCAGTGAGTCCCGACAGGCTCGGCAGTACTTC. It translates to CASSESRQARQYF.